This TCR beta chain is drawn from a study of post-analysis software for immune sequencing data. Study-wide findings and caveats: The authors found that F measure strongly co-clustered same-batch samples. Four or five TRBV segments were more frequent in patients than controls; TRBV5-6, TRBV5-1 and TRBV20-1 belonged to this group. Compared against controls, patients with multiple sclerosis displayed significantly lower normalized Chao1 diversity.

Germline V gene sequence: CDR1 MNHNY, CDR2 SVGAGI (reference sequence). CDR3 length equals 16 residues. The germline V and J ends were trimmed by 2 bases and 2 bases, with 15 bases remaining between them. The TCR beta cDNA libraries carried unique molecular identifiers. TCRdb recomputed calls from the PCR reads with MiXCR, one row per CDR3 protein. The sample shows roughly 620,000 distinct CDR3 sequences, roughly 46% of them seen only once. Turning to this clonotype: Its cognate antigen is unknown.

The V and J genes are TRBV6-6 and TRBJ2-5; D possibly matches TRBD1 or TRBD2 (5 bases each). Input material: blood. This clonotype originated in a girl between 5 and 17 years old with multiple sclerosis. The CDR3 sequence is CASSYPDGATQETQYF. DNA for the CDR3: TGTGCCAGCAGTTACCCGGACGGGGCTACACAAGAGACCCAGTACTTC.